This T cell receptor (beta chain) is drawn from a study of T cells in narcolepsy. This CDR3 has 14 amino acids. V was pared by 0 bases and J by 3 bases, with 6 bases between. From germline, CDR1 is SGHVS and CDR2 FQNEAQ. Sequenced by immunoSEQ multiplex PCR; TCRdb stores in-frame clones only, minus some. The sample has 37,000 or so clones; about 85% are singletons. The rearrangement joins TRBV7-8 to TRBJ1-5; D is undetermined. The receptor was isolated from a human donor with narcolepsy. The sample was CD45RA- memory CD4+ T cells from PBMCs. DNA for the CDR3: TGTGCCAGCAGCTTAGCCGGCTACAATCAGCCCCAGCATTTT. This gives the protein CASSLAGYNQPQHF.